This T cell receptor beta chain originates from a study of identical twins. Study conclusions and caveats: Less excess twin sharing appeared in beta out-of-frame sequences. Without tracking the same donors, conclusions rested on cross-sectional statistical analysis.

This CDR3 spans 12 amino acids. CDR1 is SQVTM, CDR2 ANQGSEA, per germline. V trimming: 0 bases; J trimming: 10 bases; junction bases outside the gene matches: 5. MiXCR, applied by TCRdb to the 5' RACE reads, yields one record per CDR3 protein. This sample yields 270,000 or so distinct CDR3 sequences, of which around 8% are seen a single time; less than 4% belongs to the top ten. Details on this clonotype: What it binds is unknown.

The same sample was also studied in work on yellow fever vaccine responses in identical twins.

The chain carries TRBV29-1 and TRBJ2-7, with 8 bases identical to TRBD1. Sequenced: CD8+ T cells sorted from blood. The clonotype was recovered from a woman aged 18 to 35 in good health. The CDR3 loop reads CSVEDPGGYQYF. The CDR3 nucleotides are TGCAGCGTTGAAGATCCAGGGGGCTACCAGTACTTC.